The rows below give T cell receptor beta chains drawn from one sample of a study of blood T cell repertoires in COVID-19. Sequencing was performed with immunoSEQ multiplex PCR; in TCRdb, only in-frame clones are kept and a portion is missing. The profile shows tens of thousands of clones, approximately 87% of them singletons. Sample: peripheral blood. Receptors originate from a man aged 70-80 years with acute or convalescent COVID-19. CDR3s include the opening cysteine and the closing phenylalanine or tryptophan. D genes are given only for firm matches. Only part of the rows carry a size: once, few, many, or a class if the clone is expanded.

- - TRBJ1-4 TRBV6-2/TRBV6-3 TGTGCCAGCAGTTATCAAGAGAACAGGGCGGATGAAAAACTGTTTTTT CASSYQENRADEKLFF
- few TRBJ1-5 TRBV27 TGTGCCAGCAGTCTAGACCCGGGGAGAAAAGGACCCCAGCATTTT CASSLDPGRKGPQHF
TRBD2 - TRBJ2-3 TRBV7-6 TGTGCCAGCAGCTTGCGACTAGCGGAGGACGGCGATACGCAGTATTTT CASSLRLAEDGDTQYF
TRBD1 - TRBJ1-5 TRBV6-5 TGTGCCACACACGGACAGGGTTATAGCAATCAGCCCCAGCATTTT CATHGQGYSNQPQHF
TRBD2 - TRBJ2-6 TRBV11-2 TGTGCCAGCAGGCGAGCGGGGGTCTCTGGGGCCAACGTCCTGACTTTC CASRRAGVSGANVLTF
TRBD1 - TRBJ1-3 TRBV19 TGTGCCAGTAGCCCCGGGACAGGGGGCCTTCCAGGAAACACCATATATTTT CASSPGTGGLPGNTIYF
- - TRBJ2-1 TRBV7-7 TGTGCTAGCAGTCCGTCACAGGATTCCTACAATGAGCAGTTCTTC CASSPSQDSYNEQFF
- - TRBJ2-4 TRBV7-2 TGTGCCAGCAGCTTAGGCCCCCCGACCAGGGGCCCTGAGTCCAGGCGGTGCTTC CASSLGPPTRGPESRRCF
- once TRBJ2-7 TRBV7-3 TGTGCCAGCAGCTTCGCCCCGGGAAGGGCTGACGAGCAGTACTTC CASSFAPGRADEQYF
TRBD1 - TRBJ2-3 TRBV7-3 TGTGCCAGCACCCGAGGGGGCCTAGATACGCAGTATTTT CASTRGGLDTQYF
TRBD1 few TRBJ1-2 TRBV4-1 TGCGCCAGCACCGAAGGGACAGGGACTAACTATGGCTACACCTTC CASTEGTGTNYGYTF
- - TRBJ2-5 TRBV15 TGTGCCACCAGCCGACTCGCGGGGGAGACCCAGTACTTC CATSRLAGETQYF
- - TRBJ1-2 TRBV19 TGTGCCAGTAGACAAACAGGGACCTATGGCTACACCTTC CASRQTGTYGYTF
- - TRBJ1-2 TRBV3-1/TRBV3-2 TGTGCCAGCAGCCAAGATATGGCAGGGGATGGCTACACCTTC CASSQDMAGDGYTF
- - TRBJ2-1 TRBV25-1 TGTGCCAGCAGTGGAGTATACAATGAGCAGTTCTTC CASSGVYNEQFF
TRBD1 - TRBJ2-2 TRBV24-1 TGTGCCACCAGTGAGACAGGGGCCGCCGGGGAGCTGTTTTTT CATSETGAAGELFF
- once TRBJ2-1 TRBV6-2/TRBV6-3 TGTGCCAGCAGTTTATACAATGAGCAGTTCTTC CASSLYNEQFF
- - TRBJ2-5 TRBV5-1 TGCGCCAGCAGCTTGGTACAGGGCGAAGAGACCCAGTACTTC CASSLVQGEETQYF
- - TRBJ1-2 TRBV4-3 TGCGCCAGCAGCCTTAAGCGGGACAATGCTAACTATGGCTACACCTTC CASSLKRDNANYGYTF
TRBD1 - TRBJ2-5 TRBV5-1 TGCGCCAGCACTGACAGGGCCTCGATGGAGACCCAGTACTTC CASTDRASMETQYF
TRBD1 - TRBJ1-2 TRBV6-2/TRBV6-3 TGTGCCAGCAGTTACGGGACAGATTATGGCTACACCTTC CASSYGTDYGYTF
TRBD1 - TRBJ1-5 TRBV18 TGTGCCAGCTCACCCTCCGGGACAGGGGGCTGGGATCAGCCCCAGCATTTT CASSPSGTGGWDQPQHF
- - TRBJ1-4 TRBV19 TGTGCCAGTAGTATAGAAGGAGGGTACGAAAAACTGTTTTTT CASSIEGGYEKLFF
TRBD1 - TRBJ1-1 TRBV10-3 TGTGCCATCAGTGCCCCGGGACAGGGGTTAACTGAAGCTTTCTTT CAISAPGQGLTEAFF
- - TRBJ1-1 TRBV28 TGTGCCAGCAGTTTACGGGGTCTTGAAGCTTTCTTT CASSLRGLEAFF
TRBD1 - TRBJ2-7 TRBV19 TGTGCCAGTAGTATAGGAGGCGGCAGGGGGTACGAGCAGTACTTC CASSIGGGRGYEQYF
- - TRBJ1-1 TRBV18 TGTGCCAGCAAAGAGATGAACACTGAAGCTTTCTTT CASKEMNTEAFF
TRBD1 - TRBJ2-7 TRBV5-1 TGCGCCAGCAGCTGGGGGACAGGCCGGACTCGTTCCTACGAGCAGTACTTC CASSWGTGRTRSYEQYF
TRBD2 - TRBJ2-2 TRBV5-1 TGCGCCAGCAGCCTACGATCGACTAGCGGGATACCCGGGGAGCTGTTTTTT CASSLRSTSGIPGELFF
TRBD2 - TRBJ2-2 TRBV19 TGTGCCAGTCGTCCCAGGACTAGCTGTCCCCGGGGAGCTGTTTTT CASRPRTSCPRGAVF
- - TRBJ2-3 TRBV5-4 TGTGCCAGCAGCCGGACGGGGACAGATACGCAGTATTTT CASSRTGTDTQYF
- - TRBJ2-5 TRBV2 TGTGCCAGCAGTGAAGCGTTTAGCGGACAAGAGACCCAGTACTTC CASSEAFSGQETQYF
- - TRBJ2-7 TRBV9 TGTGCCAGCAGCGTAGGTGTAGAATACTACGAGCAGTACTTC CASSVGVEYYEQYF